This T cell receptor (beta chain) derives from a study of T cell responses to AZD1222 COVID-19 vaccine. TCRdb's copy holds only in-frame clones and misses some; the assay was immunoSEQ multiplex PCR. This table holds 150,000 to 200,000 clones, roughly 90% found once. Germline loops: CDR1 LGHNA, CDR2 YNFKEQ. This CDR3 is built from 16 residues. Trimming cost V 0 bases and J 5 bases; bases outside gene matches: 2. The sequence derives from an adult who received the AZD1222 COVID-19 vaccine. The chain has TRBV4-2 and TRBJ1-6, with 9 positions matching TRBD1. The sample consisted of peripheral blood, taken 28 days after the second AZD1222 dose. The CDR3 region has the DNA TGTGCCAGCAGCCAAGAACAGGGGGCAAATAATTCACCCCTCCACTTT. It specifies CASSQEQGANNSPLHF.